The 21 T cell receptor beta chains below all came from one sample that was sequenced in a study of blood T cell repertoires in COVID-19. This table comes from immunoSEQ multiplex PCR, and its TCRdb copy is limited to in-frame clones, with some not included. The profile covers roughly 150,000 clones, with 80% to 90% appearing a single time and about 6.8% taken by the ten largest. The material sequenced was peripheral blood. These receptors were taken from a woman aged 50 to 60 in a cohort sampled during active or convalescent COVID-19.

The chain combines TRBV7-9 with TRBJ1-2, with 8 bases lining up with TRBD1. This CDR3 comprises 13 residues. After removal of 8 bases from V and 4 bases from J, the junction contained 6 bases not matched to a gene. Germline V gene sequence: CDR1 SEHNR, CDR2 FQNEAQ (reference sequence). Here the CDR3 DNA reads TGTGCCAGCGACGGAACAGGGGGCTATGGCTACACCTTC. Its translation: CASDGTGGYGYTF.

V and J are TRBV15 and TRBJ1-5; D is possibly TRBD1 (5 bases). V was trimmed by 0 bases and J by 6 bases, leaving 24 bases between them. CDR3 length: 19 residues. Per germline, CDR1 LNHNV and CDR2 YYDKDF (reference sequence). In nucleotides, the CDR3 is TGTGCCACCAGCAGAGATGGGTCTTATTTTCAGGGCGGGATTCAGCCCCAGCATTTT. Amino acid sequence: CATSRDGSYFQGGIQPQHF.

In its sample, this clone was seen a few times. The rearrangement joins TRBV6-2 or TRBV6-3 to TRBJ2-7, with 7 bases lining up with TRBD1. Trimming removed 5 bases from V and 6 bases from J; junction bases left unmatched: 10. The CDR3 totals 14 residues. Per germline, CDR1 MNHEY and CDR2 SVGEGT. Here the CDR3 reads CASSRSGTVAEQYF. The CDR3 DNA reads TGTGCCAGCAGTCGGTCCGGGACAGTCGCCGAGCAGTACTTC.

The J gene is TRBJ2-7, the V gene TRBV7-9, with TRBD1 as a possible D gene (6 bases). This CDR3 has 14 amino acids. The ends were cut back, 3 bases at V and 7 bases at J, with 16 bases in the middle. Germline V gives CDR1 SEHNR, CDR2 FQNEAQ (reference sequence). The chain's CDR3 is CASSFNTGFGEQYF. DNA of the CDR3: TGTGCCAGCAGCTTTAATACAGGGTTTGGGGAGCAGTACTTC.

In DNA, the CDR3 is TGTGCCACCAGCAGAGAAGGCAGGGGTTCTCAAGAGACCCAGTACTTC. As protein: CATSREGRGSQETQYF. This chain connects TRBV15 to TRBJ2-5; maybe TRBD1 (6 bases). Looked up from germline, CDR1 is LNHNV and CDR2 is YYDKDF (reference sequence). The V end was cut by 0 bases, the J end by 2 bases, with 13 bases between. The CDR3 totals 16 residues.

The chain has TRBV5-5 and TRBJ1-2, with 9 positions matching TRBD1. V shed 1 base and J 8 bases; nucleotides not matched to a gene: 3. The CDR3 contains 13 residues. The germline CDR1 and CDR2 sequences are SGHKS and YYEKEE (reference sequence). CDR3 sequence: CASSLTGQGGYTF. CDR3 nucleotide sequence: TGTGCCAGCAGCTTGACAGGACAGGGGGGCTACACCTTC.

V gene TRBV3-1 (or the pseudogene TRBV3-2) combines with J gene TRBJ2-1, with TRBD2 identical over 15 bases. Trimming took 4 bases from V and 5 from J; bases not matched to a gene: 6. From germline, CDR1 is LGHDT and CDR2 YNNKEL (reference sequence). The CDR3 is made up of 17 amino acids. In DNA, the CDR3 is TGTGCCAGCAGCCTCGGACTAGCGGGGGGGCCCCACAATGAGCAGTTCTTC. This sequence encodes CASSLGLAGGPHNEQFF.

The chain recombines TRBV3-1 (or the pseudogene TRBV3-2) with TRBJ2-7, with unresolved D. The CDR3 runs 14 residues. Germline V gives CDR1 LGHDT, CDR2 YNNKEL (reference sequence). V dropped 1 base and J dropped 3 bases, with 10 bases sitting between them. The DNA for the CDR3 is TGTGCCAGCAGCCAAGGGGCACTGGGCTACGAGCAGTACTTC. This sequence encodes CASSQGALGYEQYF.

This chain joins TRBV4-2 and TRBJ2-3; D is unresolved. V was trimmed by 0 bases and J by 1 base, leaving 5 bases between them. The CDR3 length is 14 residues. Looked up from germline, CDR1 is LGHNA and CDR2 is YNFKEQ. As DNA, the CDR3 is TGTGCCAGCAGCCAAGATTCGGGCACAGATACGCAGTATTTT. This sequence encodes CASSQDSGTDTQYF.

The chain recombines TRBV6-5 with TRBJ2-2; a possible D gene is TRBD1 (6 bases). The CDR3 is 15 residues long. V lost 6 bases to trimming and J lost 6 bases, with 17 bases between them. In germline, CDR1 is MNHEY, CDR2 SVGAGI. The CDR3 DNA reads TGTGCCAGCAGCTACACAGGGTCGATGCCCGGGGAGCTGTTTTTT. This encodes CASSYTGSMPGELFF.

This clone was recorded a few times. The rearrangement uses TRBV13 and TRBJ2-5; 7 positions match TRBD2. Germline V lookup: CDR1 PRHDT, CDR2 FYEKMQ (reference sequence). J lost 5 bases, V lost 8 bases, and 8 bases had no gene match. The CDR3 is 13 amino acids. The CDR3 DNA sequence: TGTGCCAGCGGGCGGGGGACCGTGGAGACCCAGTACTTC. The encoded protein is CASGRGTVETQYF. Filled out from reference TRBV13 and TRBJ2-5, the complete variable domain reads AAGVIQSPRHLIKEKRETATLKCYPIPRHDTVYWYQQGPGQDPQFLISFYEKMQSDKGSIPDRFSAQQFSDYHSELNMSSLELGDSALYFCASGRGTVETQYFGPGTRLLVL.

The rearrangement links TRBV18 to TRBJ2-7, with D maybe TRBD2 (5 bases). Per the germline V gene, CDR1 is KGHSH and CDR2 is LQKENI. Deletions cut 4 bases from V and 2 bases from J, with 12 bases between. The CDR3 totals 14 residues. CDR3 nucleotides: TGTGCCAGCTCACTTGTCCGGACTGCCTACGAGCAGTACTTC. Translating it yields CASSLVRTAYEQYF.

The chain combines TRBV2 with TRBJ2-7; tentative D call: TRBD2 (5 bases). Trimming removed 4 bases from V and 4 bases from J, with 8 bases in between. CDR3 length: 12 residues. Germline-derived CDR1 and CDR2 are SNHLY and FYNNEI. The CDR3 DNA reads as TGTGCCAGCAGTGGTACGGGGTACGAGCAGTACTTC. It yields the protein CASSGTGYEQYF.

This clone was seen more than once but under ten times. This chain uses TRBV11-2 with TRBJ2-5; D may be TRBD1 (7 bases). The germline V and J ends were trimmed by 5 bases and 4 bases, with 23 bases remaining between them. Germline V CDR1 and CDR2: SGHAT, FQNNGV. The CDR3 runs 17 residues. The CDR3 reads CASSLFVRTGAGETQYF. In DNA, the CDR3 is TGTGCCAGCAGCCTTTTCGTAAGGACAGGAGCGGGAGAGACCCAGTACTTC.

The gene calls are TRBV19 and TRBJ1-2, with D possibly being TRBD1 (6 bases). This CDR3 is 13 amino acids long. CDR1 LNHDA and CDR2 SQIVND come from the germline V gene (reference sequence). V dropped 5 bases and J dropped 8 bases, with 15 bases sitting between them. This CDR3 is CASSLQGSPGYTF. In DNA, the CDR3 is TGTGCCAGTAGTTTACAGGGTTCCCCCGGCTACACCTTC.

This clone has more than one count but fewer than ten. CDR3 sequence reads: CASTYTSPLHF. As DNA, the CDR3 is TGTGCCAGCACTTACACTTCACCCCTCCACTTT. The V call is TRBV2, the J call TRBJ1-6, with no clear D. The CDR3 is 11 amino acids. Looked up from germline, CDR1 is SNHLY and CDR2 is FYNNEI. The V end was cut by 7 bases, the J end by 9 bases, with 7 bases between. The full variable domain, in which reference TRBV2 and TRBJ1-6 provide the parts outside the CDR3, is EPEVTQTPSHQVTQMGQEVILRCVPISNHLYFYWYRQILGQKVEFLVSFYNNEISEKSEIFDDQFSVERPDGSNFTLKIRSTKLEDSAMYFCASTYTSPLHFGNGTRLTVT.

The chain links TRBV6-5 to TRBJ1-4, with 9 bases fitting TRBD1. This CDR3 has 16 residues. The V gene's germline CDR1 is MNHEY and CDR2 SVGAGI. V dropped 4 bases and J dropped 4; count of bases not matched to a gene: 7. CDR3 loop: CASSSGTGRNNEKLFF. In nucleotides, the CDR3 is TGTGCCAGCAGTTCCGGGACAGGGAGAAATAATGAAAAACTGTTTTTT.

The V and J genes are TRBV24-1 and TRBJ2-3; D is perhaps TRBD2 (6 bases). CDR3 size: 14 residues. Trimming took 5 bases from V and 0 from J, leaving 8 bases between them. Germline V gene data show CDR1 as KGHDR and CDR2 as SFDVKD. This CDR3 is CATSGAGSTDTQYF. The CDR3 DNA reads as TGTGCCACCAGTGGGGCGGGGAGCACAGATACGCAGTATTTT.

V gene TRBV7-8 combines with J gene TRBJ2-7; D unclear. With 1 base removed from V and 10 bases from J, the gap between germline ends came to 17 bases. Germline loops: CDR1 SGHVS, CDR2 FQNEAQ. The CDR3 consists of 14 residues. The chain's CDR3 is CASSLGQDVLDQYF. In nucleotides, the CDR3 is TGTGCCAGCAGCTTAGGCCAGGATGTATTGGATCAGTACTTC.

The gene calls are TRBV30 and TRBJ1-5, with D hard to call. The CDR3 contains 16 residues. Germline V lookup: CDR1 GTSNPN, CDR2 SVGIG (reference sequence). The V gene lost 0 bases and the J gene lost 4 bases, with 16 bases spanning the gap. The CDR3 DNA follows: TGTGCCTGGAGTGTAGCGGGTATTGTAGGTAATCAGCCCCAGCATTTT. Protein: CAWSVAGIVGNQPQHF. Full variable domain (rest looked up from reference TRBV30 and TRBJ1-5): SQTIHQWPATLVQPVGSPLSLECTVEGTSNPNLYWYRQAAGRGLQLLFYSVGIGQISSEVPQNLSASRPQDRQFILSSKKLLLSDSGFYLCAWSVAGIVGNQPQHFGDGTRLSIL.

The chain combines TRBV6-4 with TRBJ1-2; D possibly corresponds to TRBD1 (5 bases). The CDR3 sequence is 15 residues long. V dropped 5 bases and J dropped 4 bases, with 17 bases sitting between them. Germline CDR1 and CDR2: MRHNA and SNTAGT. Here the CDR3 DNA reads TGTGCCAGCAGTCGTTCTCATCAGGGAATCTATGGCTACACCTTC. This encodes CASSRSHQGIYGYTF.